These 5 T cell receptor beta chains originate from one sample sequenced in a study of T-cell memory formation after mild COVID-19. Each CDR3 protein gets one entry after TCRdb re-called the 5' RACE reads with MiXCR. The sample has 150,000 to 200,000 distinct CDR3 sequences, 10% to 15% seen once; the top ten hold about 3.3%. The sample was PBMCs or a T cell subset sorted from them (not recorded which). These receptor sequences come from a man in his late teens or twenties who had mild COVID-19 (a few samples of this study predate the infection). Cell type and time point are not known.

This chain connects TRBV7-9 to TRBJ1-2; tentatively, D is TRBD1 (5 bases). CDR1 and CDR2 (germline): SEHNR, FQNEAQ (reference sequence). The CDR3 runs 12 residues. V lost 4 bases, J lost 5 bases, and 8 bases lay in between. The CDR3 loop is CASSWDRYGYTF. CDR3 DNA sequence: TGTGCCAGCAGCTGGGACCGATATGGCTACACCTTC. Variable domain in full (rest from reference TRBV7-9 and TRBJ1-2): DTGVSQNPRHKITKRGQNVTFRCDPISEHNRLYWYRQTLGQGPEFLTYFQNEAQLEKSRLLSDRFSAERPKGSFSTLEIQRTEQGDSAMYLCASSWDRYGYTFGSGTRLTVV.

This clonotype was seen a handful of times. Here the CDR3 DNA reads TGTGCCAGCAGGAAACAGGGTGCAAACTATGGCTACACCTTC. It specifies CASRKQGANYGYTF. V usage is TRBV7-2 and J usage is TRBJ1-2; maybe TRBD1 (6 bases). Trimming cost V 6 bases and J 2 bases, with 13 bases left between them. The germline CDR1 and CDR2 sequences are SGHTA and FQGNSA. The CDR3 length is 14 residues.

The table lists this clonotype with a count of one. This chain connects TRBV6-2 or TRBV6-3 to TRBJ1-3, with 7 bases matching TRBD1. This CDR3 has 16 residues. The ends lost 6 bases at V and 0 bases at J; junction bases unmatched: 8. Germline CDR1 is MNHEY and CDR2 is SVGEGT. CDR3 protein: CASSRPGQYSGNTIYF. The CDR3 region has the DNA TGTGCCAGCAGCCGCCCGGGACAGTACTCTGGAAACACCATATATTTT.

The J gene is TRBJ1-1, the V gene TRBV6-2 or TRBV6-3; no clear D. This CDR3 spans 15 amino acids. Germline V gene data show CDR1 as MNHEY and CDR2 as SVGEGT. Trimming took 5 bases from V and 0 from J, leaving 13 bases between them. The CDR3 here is CASSPHRSLNTEAFF. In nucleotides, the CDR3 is TGTGCCAGCAGTCCACACAGATCCCTGAACACTGAAGCTTTCTTT.

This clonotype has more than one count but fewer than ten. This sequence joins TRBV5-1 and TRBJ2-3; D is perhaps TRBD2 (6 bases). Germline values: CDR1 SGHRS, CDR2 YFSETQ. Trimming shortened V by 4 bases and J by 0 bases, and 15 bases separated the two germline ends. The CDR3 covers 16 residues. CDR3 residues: CASSRMSGSSTDTQYF. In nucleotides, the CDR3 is TGCGCCAGCAGCCGCATGTCCGGGAGTAGCACAGATACGCAGTATTTT.